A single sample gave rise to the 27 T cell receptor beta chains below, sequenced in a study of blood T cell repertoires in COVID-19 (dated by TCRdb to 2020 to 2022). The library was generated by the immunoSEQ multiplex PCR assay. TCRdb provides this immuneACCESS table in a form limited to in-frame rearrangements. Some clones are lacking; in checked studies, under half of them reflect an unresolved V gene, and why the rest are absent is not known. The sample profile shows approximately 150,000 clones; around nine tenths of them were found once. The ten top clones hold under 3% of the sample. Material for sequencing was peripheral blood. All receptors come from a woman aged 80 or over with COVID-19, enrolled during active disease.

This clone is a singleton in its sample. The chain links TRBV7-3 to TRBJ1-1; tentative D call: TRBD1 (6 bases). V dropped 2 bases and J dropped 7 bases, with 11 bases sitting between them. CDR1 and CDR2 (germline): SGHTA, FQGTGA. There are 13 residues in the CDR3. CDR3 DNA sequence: TGTGCCAGCAGCTTACGGGGGGCGAATGAAGCTTTCTTT. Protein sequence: CASSLRGANEAFF.

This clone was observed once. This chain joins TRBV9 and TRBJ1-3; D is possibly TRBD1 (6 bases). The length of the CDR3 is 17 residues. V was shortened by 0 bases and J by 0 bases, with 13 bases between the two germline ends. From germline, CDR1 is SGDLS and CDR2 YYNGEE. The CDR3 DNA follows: TGTGCCAGCAGCGTAGCGACAGGCGGTGTCTCTGGAAACACCATATATTTT. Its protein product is CASSVATGGVSGNTIYF.

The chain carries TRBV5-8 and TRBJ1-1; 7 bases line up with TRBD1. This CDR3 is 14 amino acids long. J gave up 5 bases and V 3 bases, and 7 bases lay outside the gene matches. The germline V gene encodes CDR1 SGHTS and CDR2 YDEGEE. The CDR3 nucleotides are TGTGCCAGCAGCTCCAGGGGGGAGTGGACTGAAGCTTTCTTT. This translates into CASSSRGEWTEAFF.

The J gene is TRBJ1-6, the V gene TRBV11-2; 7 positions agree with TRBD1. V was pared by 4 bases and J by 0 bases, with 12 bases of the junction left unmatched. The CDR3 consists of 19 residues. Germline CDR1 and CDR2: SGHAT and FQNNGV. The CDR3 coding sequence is TGTGCCAGCAGCTACTGGACAGGCTTAGGGAGCTCCTATAATTCACCCCTCCACTTT. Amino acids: CASSYWTGLGSSYNSPLHF.

The CDR3 protein is CASRLSGDTYEQYF. The CDR3 region has the DNA TGCGCCAGCAGGTTATCGGGGGATACCTACGAGCAGTACTTC. This chain joins TRBV5-1 and TRBJ2-7; a possible D gene is TRBD2 (6 bases). The CDR3 totals 14 residues. CDR1 is SGHRS and CDR2 is YFSETQ in the germline V gene. V lost 5 bases to trimming and J lost 2 bases, with 14 bases between them.

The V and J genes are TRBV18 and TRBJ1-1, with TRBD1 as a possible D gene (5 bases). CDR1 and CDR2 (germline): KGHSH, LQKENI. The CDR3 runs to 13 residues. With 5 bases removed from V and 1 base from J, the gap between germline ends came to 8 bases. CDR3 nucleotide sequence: TGTGCCAGCTCAGGGGGGAAGAACACTGAAGCTTTCTTT. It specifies CASSGGKNTEAFF.

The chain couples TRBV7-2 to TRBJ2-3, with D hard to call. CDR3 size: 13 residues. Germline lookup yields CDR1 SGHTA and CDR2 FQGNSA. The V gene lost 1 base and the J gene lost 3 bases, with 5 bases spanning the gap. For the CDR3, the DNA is TGTGCCAGCAGCTTAGGCAGGACAGATACGCAGTATTTT. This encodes CASSLGRTDTQYF.

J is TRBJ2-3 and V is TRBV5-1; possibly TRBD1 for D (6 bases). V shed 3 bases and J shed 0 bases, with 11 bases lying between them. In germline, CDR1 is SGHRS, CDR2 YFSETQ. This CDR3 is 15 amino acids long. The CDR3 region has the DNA TGCGCCAGCAGCTCCGGGACACCCAGCACAGATACGCAGTATTTT. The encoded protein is CASSSGTPSTDTQYF.

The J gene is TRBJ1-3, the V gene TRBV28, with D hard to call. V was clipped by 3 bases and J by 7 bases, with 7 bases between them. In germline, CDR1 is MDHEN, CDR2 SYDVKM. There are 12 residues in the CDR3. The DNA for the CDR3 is TGTGCCAGCAGTTTCTCAGTCAACACCATATATTTT. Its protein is CASSFSVNTIYF.

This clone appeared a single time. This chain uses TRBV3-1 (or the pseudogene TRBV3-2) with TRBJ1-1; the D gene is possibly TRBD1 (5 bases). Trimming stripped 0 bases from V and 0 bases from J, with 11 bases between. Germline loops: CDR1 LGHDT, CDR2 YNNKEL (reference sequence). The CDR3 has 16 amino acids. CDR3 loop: CASSQERQIMNTEAFF. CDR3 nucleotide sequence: TGTGCCAGCAGCCAAGAGAGACAGATTATGAACACTGAAGCTTTCTTT.

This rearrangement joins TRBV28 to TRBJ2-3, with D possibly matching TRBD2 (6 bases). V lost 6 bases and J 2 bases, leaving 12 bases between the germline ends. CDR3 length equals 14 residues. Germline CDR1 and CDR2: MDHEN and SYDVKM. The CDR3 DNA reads TGTGCCAGCAGGCCGGGACTCCTCACAGATACGCAGTATTTT. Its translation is CASRPGLLTDTQYF.

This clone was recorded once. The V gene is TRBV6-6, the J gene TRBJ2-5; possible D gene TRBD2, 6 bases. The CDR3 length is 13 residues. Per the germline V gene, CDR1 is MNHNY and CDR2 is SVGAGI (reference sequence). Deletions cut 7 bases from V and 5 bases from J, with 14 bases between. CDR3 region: CASMLGGRETQYF. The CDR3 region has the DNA TGTGCCAGCATGTTGGGAGGCCGGGAGACCCAGTACTTC.

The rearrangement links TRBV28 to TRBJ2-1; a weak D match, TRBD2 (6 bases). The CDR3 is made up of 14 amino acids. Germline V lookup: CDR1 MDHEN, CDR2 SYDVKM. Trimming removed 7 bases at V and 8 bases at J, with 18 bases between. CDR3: CASTPTRLGYEQFF. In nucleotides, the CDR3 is TGTGCCAGCACCCCGACTAGGTTGGGCTATGAGCAGTTCTTC.

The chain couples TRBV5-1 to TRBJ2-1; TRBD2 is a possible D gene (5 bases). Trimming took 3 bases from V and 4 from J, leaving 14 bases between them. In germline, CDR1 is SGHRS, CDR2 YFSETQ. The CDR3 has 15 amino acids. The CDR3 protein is CASSSDGDSYNEQFF. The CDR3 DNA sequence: TGCGCCAGCAGCTCGGACGGGGATTCTTACAATGAGCAGTTCTTC.

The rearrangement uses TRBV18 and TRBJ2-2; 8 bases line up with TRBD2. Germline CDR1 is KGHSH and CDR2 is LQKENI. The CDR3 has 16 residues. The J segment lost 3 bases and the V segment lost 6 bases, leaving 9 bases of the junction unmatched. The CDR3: CASSKVAGRHTGELFF. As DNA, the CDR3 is TGTGCCAGCTCTAAAGTAGCGGGAAGGCACACCGGGGAGCTGTTTTTT.

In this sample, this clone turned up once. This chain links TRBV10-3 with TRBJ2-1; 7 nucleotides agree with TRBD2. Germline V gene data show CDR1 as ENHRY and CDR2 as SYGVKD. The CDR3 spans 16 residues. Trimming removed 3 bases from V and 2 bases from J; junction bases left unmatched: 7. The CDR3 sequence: CAISEGPSGTYNEQFF. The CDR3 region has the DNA TGTGCCATCAGTGAAGGGCCAAGCGGGACCTACAATGAGCAGTTCTTC.

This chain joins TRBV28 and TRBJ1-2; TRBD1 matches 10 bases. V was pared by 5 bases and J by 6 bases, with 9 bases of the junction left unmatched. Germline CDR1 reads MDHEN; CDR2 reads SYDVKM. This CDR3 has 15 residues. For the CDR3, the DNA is TGTGCCAGCAGTCCAGCCGGGACAGGGGTGAATGGCTACACCTTC. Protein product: CASSPAGTGVNGYTF.

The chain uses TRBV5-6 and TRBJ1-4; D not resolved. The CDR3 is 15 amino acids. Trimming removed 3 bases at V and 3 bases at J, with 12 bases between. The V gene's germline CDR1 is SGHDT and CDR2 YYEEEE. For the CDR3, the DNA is TGTGCCAGCAGCTATGCGGCGGCACCTAATGAAAAACTGTTTTTT. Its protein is CASSYAAAPNEKLFF. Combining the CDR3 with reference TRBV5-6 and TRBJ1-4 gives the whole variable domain DAGVTQSPTHLIKTRGQQVTLRCSPKSGHDTVSWYQQALGQGPQFIFQYYEEEERQRGNFPDRFSGHQFPNYSSELNVNALLLGDSALYLCASSYAAAPNEKLFFGSGTQLSVL.

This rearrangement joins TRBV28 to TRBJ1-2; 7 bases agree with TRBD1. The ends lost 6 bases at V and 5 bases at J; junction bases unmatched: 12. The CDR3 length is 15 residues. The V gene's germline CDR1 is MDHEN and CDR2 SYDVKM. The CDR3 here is CASSSTGTGVYGYTF. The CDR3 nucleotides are TGTGCCAGCAGCTCGACAGGGACCGGGGTGTATGGCTACACCTTC.

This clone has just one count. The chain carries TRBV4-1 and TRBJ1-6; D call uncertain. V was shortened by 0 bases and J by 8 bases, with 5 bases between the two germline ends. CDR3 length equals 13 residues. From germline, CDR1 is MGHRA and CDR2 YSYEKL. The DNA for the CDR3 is TGCGCCAGCAGCCAAGATTCGGATTCACCCCTCCACTTT. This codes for CASSQDSDSPLHF.

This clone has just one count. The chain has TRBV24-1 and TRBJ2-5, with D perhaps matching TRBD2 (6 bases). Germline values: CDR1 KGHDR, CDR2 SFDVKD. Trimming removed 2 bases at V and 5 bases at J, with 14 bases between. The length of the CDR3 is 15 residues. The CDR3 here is CATSDSALGGETQYF. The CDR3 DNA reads TGTGCCACCAGTGATTCGGCCCTTGGGGGGGAGACCCAGTACTTC.

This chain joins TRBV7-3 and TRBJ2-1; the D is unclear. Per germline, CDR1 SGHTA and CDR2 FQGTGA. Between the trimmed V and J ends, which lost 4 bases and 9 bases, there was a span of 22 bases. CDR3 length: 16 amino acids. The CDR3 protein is CASSSQTDWNSGEQFF. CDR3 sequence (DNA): TGTGCCAGCAGCTCCCAGACTGACTGGAATAGTGGTGAGCAGTTCTTC.

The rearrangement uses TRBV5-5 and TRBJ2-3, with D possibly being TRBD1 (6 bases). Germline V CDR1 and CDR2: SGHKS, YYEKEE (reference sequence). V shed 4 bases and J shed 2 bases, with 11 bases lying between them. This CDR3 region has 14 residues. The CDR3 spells CASSHDRLTDTQYF. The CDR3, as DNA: TGTGCCAGCAGCCACGACAGGCTCACAGATACGCAGTATTTT.

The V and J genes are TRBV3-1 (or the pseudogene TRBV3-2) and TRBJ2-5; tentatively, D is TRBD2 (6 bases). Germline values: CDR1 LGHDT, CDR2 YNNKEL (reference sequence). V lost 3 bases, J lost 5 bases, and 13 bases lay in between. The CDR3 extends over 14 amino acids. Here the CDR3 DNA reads TGTGCCAGCAGCCATACGGGAGAGGGGGAGACCCAGTACTTC. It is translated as CASSHTGEGETQYF.

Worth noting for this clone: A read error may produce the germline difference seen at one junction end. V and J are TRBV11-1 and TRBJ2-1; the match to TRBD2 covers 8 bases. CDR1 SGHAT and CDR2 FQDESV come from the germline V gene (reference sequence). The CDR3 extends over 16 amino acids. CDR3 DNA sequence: TGTGCCAGCAGCGTAGCGCCTTTAGCGGGACTAGACGAGCAGTTCTTC. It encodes CASSVAPLAGLDEQFF.

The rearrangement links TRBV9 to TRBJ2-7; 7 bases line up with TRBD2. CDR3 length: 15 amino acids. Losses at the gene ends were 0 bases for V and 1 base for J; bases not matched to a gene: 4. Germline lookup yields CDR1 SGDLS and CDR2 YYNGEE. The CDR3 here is CASSVASGQSYEQYF. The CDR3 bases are TGTGCCAGCAGCGTAGCTAGCGGTCAGTCCTACGAGCAGTACTTC.

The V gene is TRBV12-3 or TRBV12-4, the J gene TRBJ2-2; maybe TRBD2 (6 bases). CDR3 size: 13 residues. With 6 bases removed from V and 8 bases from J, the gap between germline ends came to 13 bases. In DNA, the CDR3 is TGTGCCAGCAGGGCCACTAGCTTGGGGGAGCTGTTTTTT. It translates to CASRATSLGELFF.